This T cell receptor (beta chain) emerged from a study of shared clonotypes between healthy human individuals (TCRdb year 2020). Broadly, across the study: A few men and a couple of women, aged 18 to 49 years, made up the cohort. For each donor, three plates each were used for CD4 naive and CD4 memory, two plates were used for CD8 naive, and one plate was used for CD8 memory. To estimate repertoire size and how much clonotypes are shared between individuals, the study performed deep sequencing of blood TCR repertoires from roughly five healthy adults. Libraries were prepared and TCR repertoires were sequenced by different laboratories using diverse techniques, in order to increase sequencing depth and limit assay-specific biases. Each donor's leukapheresis produced roughly between about 0.9 and 9.5 billion PBMCs. Study-wide findings and limitations: Based on pairwise subsampling, the degree of clonotype sharing among donors was expected to be affected by sequencing depth. Clonotypes shared by all four sorted-subset donors showed higher generation probabilities than non-shared clonotypes. Sharing across a few donors was observed for around 5% of naive CD4, over 3% of naive CD8, 2% to 2.5% of memory CD4, and roughly 0.4% of memory CD8 clonotypes. Incomplete sequencing was indicated by rarefaction of sorted-subset datasets, despite the large sequencing depth. The small number of donors limited the genetic and exposure-history diversity represented. Sampling was limited to blood, and TCR repertoires in tissue likely differ from TCR repertoires in blood. Naive subsets generally had larger estimated clonotype richness than memory subsets.

The CDR3 goes from the cysteine to the phenylalanine over 12 residues. Solely the CDR3 DNA is kept, with 36 bases framed from the first base. The germline V gene gives CDR1 as MGHDK and CDR2 as SYGVNS. Trimming takes 4 bases from V and 6 bases from J, and the germline ends sit 9 bases apart. With respect to this clone: Its binding antigen is unknown. Base qualities are not provided; no much larger clone lies one nucleotide away.

TCR CDR3 regions were amplified from genomic DNA by multiplex PCR using the deep immunoSEQ assay. For each cell subset, the extracted genomic DNA was distributed evenly across all wells of several immunoSEQ 96-well plates, and each plate served as one replicate. For sorted subsets, each replicate PCR was loaded with 200 ng genomic DNA, equivalent to 25,000 to 35,000 T cell genomes. Purified libraries were measured with a Qubit 3.0 fluorometer, size-checked on a Bioanalyzer 2100, and measured again with the KAPA Library Quantification kit. Every immunoSEQ 96-well plate was sequenced on a dedicated single-read 150-cycle Illumina NextSeq 550 flow cell. In the authors' own workflow: Because only junctional sequences without quality scores were contained in the immunoSEQ output, filtering matching that applied to full-length reads could not be performed. To assign V/J genes and CDR3, sequences were annotated against IMGT germline references using PyIR, a Python wrapper for IgBLAST v1.9. Any read was removed if the V/J assignment was weak (E-value above 1e-6), the CDR3 was missing, or the read contained stop codons, out-of-frame junctions, or ambiguous translated residues. A V3J clonotype was defined by an identical inferred V gene, J gene, and CDR3 amino acid sequence. Percentage overlap between repertoires was computed as shared unique clonotypes divided by the size of the smaller repertoire. RTK rarefaction, the Chao1 estimator, and Recon v2.1 estimates of unobserved clonotypes were used to assess repertoire richness. OLGA was used to compute generation probabilities for all TCRbeta clonotypes that the gDNA method yielded from a handful of donors. In its TCRdb copy, this immuneACCESS table keeps in-frame sequences only and misses some clones. Where compared with another copy, unresolved V genes explain less than half of these, and the others have no known cause. That table furnishes V, J and clone size, whereas the DNA furnished D and trimming. This sample lists over a million clones; approximately 72% were detected once. The leading ten clones occupy about 1.4% of the sample.

The donors were healthy, HIV-negative adults who had no recently reported acute infections or vaccinations. Only Caucasian adults living in Nashville, Tennessee, USA were represented among the donors. Magnetic negative selection was used to enrich CD4+ T cells, after which naive cells were positively selected on CD45RA and the negative fraction became the memory subset. After blood collection by leukapheresis, PBMCs were isolated using Ficoll-Histopaque density gradient centrifugation and then cryopreserved in the vapor phase of liquid nitrogen. Purity and quantity of every magnetically sorted T cell population were checked by analytical flow cytometry. Each sorted fraction had its genomic DNA isolated and then quantified by UV absorbance on a Nanodrop 2000c.

The specimen was memory CD4+ T cells sorted from blood. The sample's cell subset or site label, in plain terms: CD45RA-negative fraction. The V and J genes are TRBV25-1 and TRBJ1-1; no D gene is confidently identified. The clonotype was recovered from a man aged 18 to 30 in good health. The CDR3 protein is CASSALNAEAFF. The DNA reads TGTGCCAGCAGTGCATTAAACGCTGAAGCTTTCTTT.